This entry features one T cell receptor beta chain sequence. The donors, healthy adults who were HIV-negative, had experienced no recent acute infections or vaccinations. All participating donors were Caucasian adults from Nashville, Tennessee. Every subset's genomic DNA went evenly onto several immunoSEQ plates. The table came from immunoSEQ multiplex PCR; TCRdb's copy has only in-frame clones and leaves some out. The sample yields about 490,000 clones, roughly 80% seen once. The CDR3 runs to 17 residues. J gave up 4 bases and V 4 bases, and 13 bases lay outside the gene matches. In germline, CDR1 is MGHDK, CDR2 SYGVNS. The data stem from a study of shared clonotypes between healthy human individuals.

The clonotype originates from a woman in her forties in good health. Some clones in this sample may be carry-over from other donors' samples. Sequences were obtained from PBMCs. The chain employs TRBV25-1 and TRBJ1-5; 7 bases align to TRBD1. CDR3 amino acids: CASSGDRSGAGNQPQHF. CDR3 coding DNA: TGTGCCAGCAGTGGGGACAGAAGCGGGGCGGGGAATCAGCCCCAGCATTTT. The full variable domain, completed using reference TRBV25-1 and TRBJ1-5, is EADIYQTPRYLVIGTGKKITLECSQTMGHDKMYWYQQDPGMELHLIHYSYGVNSTEKGDLSSESTVSRIRTEHFPLTLESARPSHTSQYLCASSGDRSGAGNQPQHFGDGTRLSIL.